The next 7 T cell receptor beta chains were all read from a single sample in a study of molecular identifiers for immune sequencing clone quantification. Each CDR3 protein is one row after TCRdb ran MiXCR on the PCR reads. This table has about half a million distinct CDR3 sequences, roughly a fifth appearing once. The sequenced material came from naive CD8+ T cells from blood, with Jurkat cell RNA spiked in. Subset indicated: FACS-sorted CD8+CD4-CCR7+CD45RA+ naive T cells. These receptors were obtained from a human donor in good health. Some libraries in this study had Jurkat cell RNA spiked in.

This clonotype was observed many times. The chain recombines TRBV5-1 with TRBJ2-3, with TRBD2 as a possible D gene (6 bases). The CDR3 is 15 amino acids. With 3 bases removed from V and 2 bases from J, the gap between germline ends came to 13 bases. Per germline, CDR1 SGHRS and CDR2 YFSETQ. CDR3 DNA sequence: TGCGCCAGCAGCTGGGCTAGCGATCTCACAGATACGCAGTATTTT. This codes for CASSWASDLTDTQYF.

This clonotype has a single count. The chain has TRBV4-1 and TRBJ2-7; TRBD2 agrees at 8 bases. With 0 bases clipped from V and 3 bases from J, the junction kept 7 bases outside the gene matches. The CDR3 spans 16 residues. Germline lookup yields CDR1 MGHRA and CDR2 YSYEKL. The CDR3, as DNA: TGCGCCAGCAGCCAAGAAGCGGGGGCGGATATCTACGAGCAGTACTTC. Translated, it gives CASSQEAGADIYEQYF.

The chain employs TRBV27 and TRBJ1-6, with a possible D match to TRBD1 (6 bases). V lost 5 bases, J lost 7 bases, and 15 bases lay in between. Germline-derived CDR1 and CDR2 are MNHEY and SMNVEV (reference sequence). The CDR3 has 15 amino acids. The CDR3 DNA is TGTGCCAGCAGTACCTGGACAGAGCCCAATTCACCCCTCCACTTT. Encoded protein: CASSTWTEPNSPLHF.

At least ten counts were recorded for this clonotype. This sequence joins TRBV6-5 and TRBJ1-1; D unresolved. This CDR3 has 12 amino acids. Looked up from germline, CDR1 is MNHEY and CDR2 is SVGAGI. Trimming removed 5 bases from V and 0 bases from J, with 4 bases in between. CDR3 amino acids: CASSALNTEAFF. Here the CDR3 DNA reads TGTGCCAGCAGTGCACTGAACACTGAAGCTTTCTTT.

This chain joins TRBV6-1 and TRBJ1-1; D not resolved. In germline, CDR1 is MNHNS, CDR2 SASEGT. V lost 7 bases and J lost 1, with 7 bases in between. This CDR3 region has 12 residues. The CDR3 reads CASTAGNTEAFF. In nucleotides, the CDR3 is TGTGCCAGCACTGCAGGGAACACTGAAGCTTTCTTT.

This clonotype came up many times. The chain joins TRBV9 to TRBJ2-2; D may be TRBD2 (5 bases). The V gene's germline CDR1 is SGDLS and CDR2 YYNGEE. The CDR3 has 14 amino acids. Trimming removed 2 bases from V and 7 bases from J, with 12 bases in between. CDR3 in DNA: TGTGCCAGCAGCGTCGCGAGCGGTTTCGGGGAGCTGTTTTTT. Its protein is CASSVASGFGELFF.

In the case of this clonotype: A single base separates this from a much larger clone, so it may be a read error. The J gene is TRBJ2-3, the V gene TRBV20-1, with D possibly matching TRBD2 (7 bases). V lost 8 bases and J 2 bases, leaving 17 bases between the germline ends. Germline CDR1 reads DFQATT; CDR2 reads SNEGSKA (reference sequence). The CDR3 length is 14 residues. The CDR3 spells CSIPRGPHTDTQYF. The DNA of the CDR3 is TGCAGTATCCCGCGGGGGCCACACACAGATACGCAGTATTTT.